This TCR beta chain was sequenced during a study of cytomegalovirus exposure and HLA in healthy donors. Whole-study results and caveats: Later work found that TCR association rates differed between HLA loci; DRB1 had the most and HLA-C the fewest.

Note on this clone: Antigen specificity is unknown.

PCR employed 60 Vbeta and 13 Jbeta primers. The table came from immunoSEQ multiplex PCR; TCRdb's copy has only in-frame clones and leaves some out. The profile shows more than 200,000 clones, about 85% of them singletons. The study did not record CMV serostatus for this donor. V lost 2 bases to trimming and J lost 5 bases; unmatched junction nucleotides: 4. The CDR3 is 14 residues long. Germline V gene lookup returns CDR1 ENHRY and CDR2 SYGVKD. Sequenced sample: PBMCs. The TCR sequence derives from a human donor in good health. The chain uses TRBV10-3 and TRBJ1-2; 8 bases match TRBD1. CDR3 sequence (DNA): TGTGCCATCAGTGAGCTACAGGGGGTGTATGGCTACACCTTC. As protein: CAISELQGVYGYTF.